The 8 T cell receptor beta chains below all came from one sample that was sequenced in a study of blood T cell repertoires in COVID-19. The protocol was immunoSEQ multiplex PCR, while the TCRdb copy is restricted to in-frame clones and leaves out a portion. The sample consists of some 57,000 clones, 82% of them appearing once. Specimen: peripheral blood. These receptors were obtained from a man aged 80 or over with COVID-19, enrolled during active disease.

The chain is built from TRBV6-2 or TRBV6-3 and TRBJ1-5; no reliable D call. This CDR3 spans 14 amino acids. Germline assignment: CDR1 MNHEY and CDR2 SVGEGT. V was cut by 2 bases and J by 7 bases, with 12 bases left in between. The DNA for the CDR3 is TGTGCCAGCAGTTACGGACTAGAAAAACAGCCCCAGCATTTT. Protein sequence: CASSYGLEKQPQHF.

This rearrangement joins TRBV11-2 to TRBJ2-3; 11 nucleotides agree with TRBD2. The CDR3 has 16 amino acids. The V and J ends lost 5 bases and 0 bases, in that order; junction bases with no gene match: 4. Germline CDR1 and CDR2: SGHAT and FQNNGV. The CDR3 reads CASSPRLAGSTDTQYF. The DNA for the CDR3 is TGTGCCAGCAGCCCGCGACTAGCGGGGAGCACAGATACGCAGTATTTT.

V gene TRBV3-1 (or the pseudogene TRBV3-2) combines with J gene TRBJ1-1; TRBD1 aligns across 9 bases. Germline-derived CDR1 and CDR2 are LGHDT and YNNKEL (reference sequence). The CDR3 totals 18 residues. V shed 5 bases and J 0 bases; nucleotides not matched to a gene: 13. The CDR3, as DNA: TGTGCCAGCAGCTTTCTACAGGGGGCGACCCCTATGAACACTGAAGCTTTCTTT. Residues: CASSFLQGATPMNTEAFF.

The chain recombines TRBV5-1 with TRBJ2-2, with D possibly being TRBD2 (6 bases). CDR3 length: 13 residues. Germline V CDR1 and CDR2: SGHRS, YFSETQ. With 3 bases removed from V and 10 bases from J, the gap between germline ends came to 13 bases. The chain's CDR3 is CASSYGTPMELFF. CDR3 nucleotides: TGCGCCAGCAGCTACGGGACTCCGATGGAGCTGTTTTTT.

This rearrangement joins TRBV7-9 to TRBJ1-6; 7 bases align to TRBD1. Germline V gene sequence: CDR1 SEHNR, CDR2 FQNEAQ (reference sequence). The CDR3 extends over 15 amino acids. Germline trimming cut 3 bases from V and 8 bases from J; bases unmatched to any gene: 7. Written as DNA, the CDR3 is TGTGCCAGCAGCTTTAGACAGGGAACAGATTCACCCCTCCACTTT. Its translation is CASSFRQGTDSPLHF.

CDR3 in DNA: TGTGCCAGCAGCTTAGGCGCGTTACCGGGAGCTTTCTTT. It encodes CASSLGALPGAFF. The rearrangement links TRBV7-2 to TRBJ1-1, with D unclear. V was shortened by 1 base and J by 10 bases, with 13 bases between the two germline ends. The CDR3 totals 13 residues. In germline, CDR1 is SGHTA, CDR2 FQGNSA. Filled out from reference TRBV7-2 and TRBJ1-1, the complete variable domain reads GAGVSQSPSNKVTEKGKDVELRCDPISGHTALYWYRQSLGQGLEFLIYFQGNSAPDKSGLPSDRFSAERTGGSVSTLTIQRTQQEDSAVYLCASSLGALPGAFFGQGTRLTVV.

The chain recombines TRBV4-2 with TRBJ1-1, with 9 positions matching TRBD1. The CDR3 runs 16 residues. Germline loops: CDR1 LGHNA, CDR2 YNFKEQ. The J segment lost 0 bases and the V segment lost 4 bases, leaving 6 bases of the junction unmatched. The CDR3 DNA follows: TGTGCCAGCAGCCCGGGACAGGGAGTTATGAACACTGAAGCTTTCTTT. This encodes CASSPGQGVMNTEAFF.

This chain links TRBV9 with TRBJ1-2, with D possibly TRBD1 on 5 matching bases. V was pared by 0 bases and J by 4 bases, with 13 bases between. CDR3 length: 15 residues. Germline assignment: CDR1 SGDLS and CDR2 YYNGEE. CDR3 sequence reads: CASSVEARGTYGYTF. The CDR3 DNA reads as TGTGCCAGCAGCGTAGAGGCCCGGGGGACCTATGGCTACACCTTC.